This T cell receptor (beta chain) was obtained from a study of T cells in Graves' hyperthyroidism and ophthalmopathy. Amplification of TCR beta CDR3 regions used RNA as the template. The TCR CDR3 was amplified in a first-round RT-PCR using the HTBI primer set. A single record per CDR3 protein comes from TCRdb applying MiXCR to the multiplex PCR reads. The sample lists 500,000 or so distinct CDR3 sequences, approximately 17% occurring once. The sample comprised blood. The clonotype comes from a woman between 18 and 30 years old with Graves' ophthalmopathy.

This CDR3 is CSARASRTGKNIQYF. The CDR3 DNA is TGCAGTGCTAGAGCTTCCCGTACTGGGAAAAACATTCAGTACTTC. The V gene is TRBV20-1, the J gene TRBJ2-4, with D unclear. Germline CDR1 and CDR2: DFQATT and SNEGSKA (reference sequence). V was cut by 1 base and J by 4 bases, with 14 bases left in between. The CDR3 is made up of 15 amino acids.